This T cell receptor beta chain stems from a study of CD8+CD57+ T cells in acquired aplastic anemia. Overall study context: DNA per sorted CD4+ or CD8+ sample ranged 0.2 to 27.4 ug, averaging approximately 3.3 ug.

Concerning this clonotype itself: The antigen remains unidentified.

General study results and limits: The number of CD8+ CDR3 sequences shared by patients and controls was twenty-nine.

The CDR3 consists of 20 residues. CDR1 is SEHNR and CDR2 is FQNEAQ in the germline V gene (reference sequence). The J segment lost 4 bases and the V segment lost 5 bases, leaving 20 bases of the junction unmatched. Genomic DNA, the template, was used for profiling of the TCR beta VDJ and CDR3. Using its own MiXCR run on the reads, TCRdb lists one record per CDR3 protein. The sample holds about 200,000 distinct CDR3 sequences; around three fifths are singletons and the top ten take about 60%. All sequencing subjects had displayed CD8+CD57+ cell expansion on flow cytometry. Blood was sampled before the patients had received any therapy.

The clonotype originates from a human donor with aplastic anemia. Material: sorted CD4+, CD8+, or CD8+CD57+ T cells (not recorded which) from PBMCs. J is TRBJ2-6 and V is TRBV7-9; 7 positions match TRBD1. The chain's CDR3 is CASSASPGTAENAGANVLTF. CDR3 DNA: TGTGCCAGCAGCGCCTCCCCAGGGACAGCTGAAAATGCGGGGGCCAACGTCCTGACTTTC.